This TCR beta chain was captured by sequencing in a study of shared clonotypes between healthy human individuals. Study details: CD4 naive cells filled three plates per donor, CD4 memory three, CD8 naive two and CD8 memory one.

Sequencing was performed with immunoSEQ multiplex PCR; in TCRdb, only in-frame clones are kept and a portion is missing. The sample holds around 1,900,000 clones, 93% seen once. Findings and caveats of the study: Only a few donors were included, so the genetic and exposure-history diversity represented was limited.

A word on this clone: Antigen: not known.

The CDR3 loop spans 17 amino acids. Germline V lookup: CDR1 MDHEN, CDR2 SYDVKM. With V trimmed by 2 bases and J by 4 bases, 14 bases remained unmatched. Naive CD8 cells lacked CD45RO and underwent positive selection for CCR7, leaving out terminally differentiated effector memory CD45RA+ cells. The TCR sequence derives from a young man in good health. Some clones in this sample may be carry-over from other donors' samples. The rearrangement links TRBV28 to TRBJ2-7; TRBD2 matches at 7 bases. The specimen was naive CD8+ T cells from PBMCs. CDR3 residues: CASSLPLGAGKPYEQYF. CDR3 coding DNA: TGTGCCAGCAGTTTACCCCTCGGAGCGGGAAAGCCTTACGAGCAGTACTTC.